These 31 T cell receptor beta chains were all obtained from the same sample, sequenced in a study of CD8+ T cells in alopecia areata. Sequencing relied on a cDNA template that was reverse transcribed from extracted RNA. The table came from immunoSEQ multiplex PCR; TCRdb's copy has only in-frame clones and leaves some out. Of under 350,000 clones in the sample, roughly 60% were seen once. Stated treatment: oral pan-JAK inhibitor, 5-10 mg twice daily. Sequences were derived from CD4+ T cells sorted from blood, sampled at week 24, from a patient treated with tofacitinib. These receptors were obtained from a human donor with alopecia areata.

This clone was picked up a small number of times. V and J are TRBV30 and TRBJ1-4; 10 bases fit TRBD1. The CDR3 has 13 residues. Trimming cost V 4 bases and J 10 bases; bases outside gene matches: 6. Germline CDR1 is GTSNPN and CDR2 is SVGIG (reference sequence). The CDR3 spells CAWNPDRGTKLFF. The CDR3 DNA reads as TGTGCCTGGAACCCGGACAGGGGGACAAAACTGTTTTTT.

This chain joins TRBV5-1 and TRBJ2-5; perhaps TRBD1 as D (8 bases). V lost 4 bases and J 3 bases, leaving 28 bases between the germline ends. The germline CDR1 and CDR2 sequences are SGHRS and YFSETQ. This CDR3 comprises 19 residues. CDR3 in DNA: TGCGCCAGCAGCCCGAGGACAGGGACCGGCGGGGGACAGAAAGAGACCCAGTACTTC. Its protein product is CASSPRTGTGGGQKETQYF.

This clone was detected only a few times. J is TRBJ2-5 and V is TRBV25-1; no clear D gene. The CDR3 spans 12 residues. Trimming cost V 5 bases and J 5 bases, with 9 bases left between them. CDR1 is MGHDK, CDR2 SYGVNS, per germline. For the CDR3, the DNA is TGTGCCAGCAGTTTCATTGTGGAGACCCAGTACTTC. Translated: CASSFIVETQYF.

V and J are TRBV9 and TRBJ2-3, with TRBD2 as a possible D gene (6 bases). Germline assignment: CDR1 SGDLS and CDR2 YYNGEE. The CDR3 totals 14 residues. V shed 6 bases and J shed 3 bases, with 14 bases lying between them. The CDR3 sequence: CASTPGERTDTQYF. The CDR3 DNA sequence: TGTGCCAGCACCCCGGGGGAGCGGACAGATACGCAGTATTTT.

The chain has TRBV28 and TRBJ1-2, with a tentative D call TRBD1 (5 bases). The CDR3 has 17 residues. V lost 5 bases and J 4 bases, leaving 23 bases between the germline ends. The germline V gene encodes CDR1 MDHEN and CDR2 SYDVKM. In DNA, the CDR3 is TGTGCCAGCAGTGCAAATGCCCGGGACGTACGAACCTATGGCTACACCTTC. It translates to CASSANARDVRTYGYTF.

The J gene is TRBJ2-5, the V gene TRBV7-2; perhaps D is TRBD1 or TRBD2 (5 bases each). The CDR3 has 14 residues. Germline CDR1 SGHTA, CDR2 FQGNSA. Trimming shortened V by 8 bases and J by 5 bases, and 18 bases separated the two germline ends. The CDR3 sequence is CASRSGTPPETQYF. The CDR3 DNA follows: TGTGCCAGCCGCTCCGGGACGCCTCCGGAGACCCAGTACTTC.

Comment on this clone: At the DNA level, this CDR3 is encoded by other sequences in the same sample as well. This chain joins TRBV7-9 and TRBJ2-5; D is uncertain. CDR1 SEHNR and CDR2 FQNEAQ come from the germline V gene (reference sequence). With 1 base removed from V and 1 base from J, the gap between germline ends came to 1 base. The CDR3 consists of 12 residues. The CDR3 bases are TGTGCCAGCAGCTTAGGCCAAGAGACCCAGTACTTC. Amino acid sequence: CASSLGQETQYF.

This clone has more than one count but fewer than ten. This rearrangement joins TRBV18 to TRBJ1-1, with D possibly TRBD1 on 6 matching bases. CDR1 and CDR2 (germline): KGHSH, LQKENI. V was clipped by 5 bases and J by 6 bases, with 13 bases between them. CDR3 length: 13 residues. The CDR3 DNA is TGTGCCAGCTCATCCACAGGGCTGGCTGAAGCTTTCTTT. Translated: CASSSTGLAEAFF.

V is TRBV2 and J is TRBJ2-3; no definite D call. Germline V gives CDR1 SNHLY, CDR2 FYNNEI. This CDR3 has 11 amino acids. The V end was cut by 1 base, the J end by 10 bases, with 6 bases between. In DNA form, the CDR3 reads TGTGCCAGCAGTGAAGACGCAGCGCAGTATTTT. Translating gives CASSEDAAQYF. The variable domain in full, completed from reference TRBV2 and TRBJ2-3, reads EPEVTQTPSHQVTQMGQEVILRCVPISNHLYFYWYRQILGQKVEFLVSFYNNEISEKSEIFDDQFSVERPDGSNFTLKIRSTKLEDSAMYFCASSEDAAQYFGPGTRLTVL.

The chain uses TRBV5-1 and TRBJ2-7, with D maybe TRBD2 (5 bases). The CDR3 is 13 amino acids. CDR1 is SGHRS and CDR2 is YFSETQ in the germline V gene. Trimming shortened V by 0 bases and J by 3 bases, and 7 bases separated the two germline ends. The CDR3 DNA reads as TGCGCCAGCAGCTTGGACGGACTCTACGAGCAGTACTTC. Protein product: CASSLDGLYEQYF.

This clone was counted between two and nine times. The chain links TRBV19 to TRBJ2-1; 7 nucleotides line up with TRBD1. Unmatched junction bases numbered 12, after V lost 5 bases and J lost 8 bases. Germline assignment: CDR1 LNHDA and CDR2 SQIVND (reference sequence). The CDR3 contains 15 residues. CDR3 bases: TGTGCCAGTAGTGTCGGACAGGCCCGGCCCGATGAGCAGTTCTTC. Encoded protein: CASSVGQARPDEQFF.

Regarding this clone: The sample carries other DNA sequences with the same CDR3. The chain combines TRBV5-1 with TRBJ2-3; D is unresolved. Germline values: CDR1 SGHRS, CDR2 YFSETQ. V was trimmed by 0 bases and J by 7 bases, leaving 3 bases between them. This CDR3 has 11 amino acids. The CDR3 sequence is CASSLENTQYF. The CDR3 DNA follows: TGCGCCAGCAGCTTGGAGAATACGCAGTATTTT.

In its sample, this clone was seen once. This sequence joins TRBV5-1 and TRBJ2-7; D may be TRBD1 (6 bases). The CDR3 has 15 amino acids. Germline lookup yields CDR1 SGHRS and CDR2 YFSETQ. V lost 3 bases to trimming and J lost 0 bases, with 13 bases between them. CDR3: CASSSGDTSSYEQYF. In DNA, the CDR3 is TGCGCCAGCAGCTCCGGGGACACCAGCTCCTACGAGCAGTACTTC.

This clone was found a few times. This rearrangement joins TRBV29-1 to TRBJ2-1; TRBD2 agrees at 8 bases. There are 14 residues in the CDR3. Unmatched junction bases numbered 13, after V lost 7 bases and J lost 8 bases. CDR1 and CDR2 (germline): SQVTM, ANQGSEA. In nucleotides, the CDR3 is TGCAGCGGAACCGGGACTAGGGGTAGCCATGAGCAGTTCTTC. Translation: CSGTGTRGSHEQFF.

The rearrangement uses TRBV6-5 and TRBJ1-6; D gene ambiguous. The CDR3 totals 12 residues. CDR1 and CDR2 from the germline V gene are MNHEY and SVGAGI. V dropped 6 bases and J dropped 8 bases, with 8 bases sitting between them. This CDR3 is CASRPQDSPLHF. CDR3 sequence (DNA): TGTGCCAGCAGACCCCAGGATTCACCCCTCCACTTT.

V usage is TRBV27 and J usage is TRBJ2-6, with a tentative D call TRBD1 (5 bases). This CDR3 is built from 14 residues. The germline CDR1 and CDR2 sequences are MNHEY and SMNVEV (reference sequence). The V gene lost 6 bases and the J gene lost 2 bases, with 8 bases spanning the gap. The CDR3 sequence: CASRAGPGANVLTF. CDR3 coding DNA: TGTGCCAGCAGGGCAGGGCCTGGGGCCAACGTCCTGACTTTC.

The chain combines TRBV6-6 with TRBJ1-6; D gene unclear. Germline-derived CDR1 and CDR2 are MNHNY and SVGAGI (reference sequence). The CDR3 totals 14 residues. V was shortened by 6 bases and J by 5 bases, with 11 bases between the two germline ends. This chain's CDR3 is CASSADWDNSPLHF. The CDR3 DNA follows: TGTGCCAGCAGCGCGGACTGGGATAATTCACCCCTCCACTTT.

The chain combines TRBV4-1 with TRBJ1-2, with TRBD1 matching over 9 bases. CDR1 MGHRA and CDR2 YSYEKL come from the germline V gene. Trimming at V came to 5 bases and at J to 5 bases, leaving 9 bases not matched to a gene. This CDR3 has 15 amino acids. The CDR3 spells CASSSKTGGSYGYTF. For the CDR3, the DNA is TGCGCCAGCAGCTCAAAGACAGGGGGGAGTTATGGCTACACCTTC.

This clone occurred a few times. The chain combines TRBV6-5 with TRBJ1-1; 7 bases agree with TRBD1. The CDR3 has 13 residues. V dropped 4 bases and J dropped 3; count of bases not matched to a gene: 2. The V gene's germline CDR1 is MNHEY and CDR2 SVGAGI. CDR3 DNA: TGTGCCAGCAGTTCGACAGGGCACACTGAAGCTTTCTTT. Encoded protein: CASSSTGHTEAFF.

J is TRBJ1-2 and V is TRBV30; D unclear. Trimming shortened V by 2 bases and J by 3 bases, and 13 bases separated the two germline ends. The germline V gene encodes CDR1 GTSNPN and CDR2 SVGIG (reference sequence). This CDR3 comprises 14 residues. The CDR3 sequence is CAWSRSAPYYGYTF. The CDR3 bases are TGTGCCTGGAGTAGAAGCGCTCCCTACTATGGCTACACCTTC.

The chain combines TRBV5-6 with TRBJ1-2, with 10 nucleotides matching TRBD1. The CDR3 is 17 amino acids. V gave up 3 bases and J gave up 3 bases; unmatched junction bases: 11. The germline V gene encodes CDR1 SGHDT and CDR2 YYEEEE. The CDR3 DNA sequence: TGTGCCAGCAGCTGGGGTGGGACAGGGGACAAATACTATGGCTACACCTTC. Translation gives CASSWGGTGDKYYGYTF. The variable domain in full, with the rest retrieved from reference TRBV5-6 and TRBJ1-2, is DAGVTQSPTHLIKTRGQQVTLRCSPKSGHDTVSWYQQALGQGPQFIFQYYEEEERQRGNFPDRFSGHQFPNYSSELNVNALLLGDSALYLCASSWGGTGDKYYGYTFGSGTRLTVV.

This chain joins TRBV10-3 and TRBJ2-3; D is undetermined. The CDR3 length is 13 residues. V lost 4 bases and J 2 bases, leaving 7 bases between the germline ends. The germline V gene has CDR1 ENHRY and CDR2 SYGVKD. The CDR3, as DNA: TGTGCCATCAGTGGCTCCTCCACAGATACGCAGTATTTT. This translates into CAISGSSTDTQYF.

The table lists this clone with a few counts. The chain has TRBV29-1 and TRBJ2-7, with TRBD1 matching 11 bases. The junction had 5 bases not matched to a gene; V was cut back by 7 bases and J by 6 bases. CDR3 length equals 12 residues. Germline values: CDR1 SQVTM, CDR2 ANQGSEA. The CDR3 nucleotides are TGCAGCGCCGACGGACAGGGGGCCGAGCAGTACTTC. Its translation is CSADGQGAEQYF.

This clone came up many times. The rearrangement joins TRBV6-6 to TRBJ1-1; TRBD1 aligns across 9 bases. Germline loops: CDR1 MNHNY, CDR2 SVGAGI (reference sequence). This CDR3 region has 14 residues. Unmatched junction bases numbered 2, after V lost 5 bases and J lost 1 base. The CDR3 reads CASSPGQGNTEAFF. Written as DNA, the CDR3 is TGTGCCAGCAGTCCGGGACAGGGGAACACTGAAGCTTTCTTT.

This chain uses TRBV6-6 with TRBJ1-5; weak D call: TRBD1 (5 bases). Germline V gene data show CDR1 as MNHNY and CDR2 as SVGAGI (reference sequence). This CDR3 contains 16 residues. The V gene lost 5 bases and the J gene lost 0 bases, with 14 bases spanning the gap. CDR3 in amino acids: CASSRGEFYSNQPQHF. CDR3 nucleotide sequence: TGTGCCAGCAGTAGGGGAGAATTTTATAGCAATCAGCCCCAGCATTTT.

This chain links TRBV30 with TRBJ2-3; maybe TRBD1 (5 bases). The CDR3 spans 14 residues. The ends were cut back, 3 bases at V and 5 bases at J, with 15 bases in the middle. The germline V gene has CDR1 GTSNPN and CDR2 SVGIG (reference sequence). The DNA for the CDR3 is TGTGCCTGGAGGAAAGGGGATGCAGGAGATACGCAGTATTTT. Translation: CAWRKGDAGDTQYF. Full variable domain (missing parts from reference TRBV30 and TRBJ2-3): SQTIHQWPATLVQPVGSPLSLECTVEGTSNPNLYWYRQAAGRGLQLLFYSVGIGQISSEVPQNLSASRPQDRQFILSSKKLLLSDSGFYLCAWRKGDAGDTQYFGPGTRLTVL.

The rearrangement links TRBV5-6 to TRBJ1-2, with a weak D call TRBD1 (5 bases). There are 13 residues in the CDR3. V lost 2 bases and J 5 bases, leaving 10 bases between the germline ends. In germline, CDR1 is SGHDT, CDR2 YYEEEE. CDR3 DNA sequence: TGTGCCAGCAGCTTCGGGGCGCTTTATGGCTACACCTTC. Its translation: CASSFGALYGYTF.

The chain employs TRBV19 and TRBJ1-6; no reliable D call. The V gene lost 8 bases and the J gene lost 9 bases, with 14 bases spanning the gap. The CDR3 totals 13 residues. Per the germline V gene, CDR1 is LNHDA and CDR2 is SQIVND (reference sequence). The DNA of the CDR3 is TGTGCCAGTGTTGGAGCGAACGGTTCACCCCTCCACTTT. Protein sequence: CASVGANGSPLHF.

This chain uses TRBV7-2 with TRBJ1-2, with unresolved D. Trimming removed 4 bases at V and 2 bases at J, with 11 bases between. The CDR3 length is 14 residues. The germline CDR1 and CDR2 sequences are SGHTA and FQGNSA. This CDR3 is CASSSYSLNYGYTF. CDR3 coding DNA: TGTGCCAGCAGCTCTTACAGCTTGAACTATGGCTACACCTTC.

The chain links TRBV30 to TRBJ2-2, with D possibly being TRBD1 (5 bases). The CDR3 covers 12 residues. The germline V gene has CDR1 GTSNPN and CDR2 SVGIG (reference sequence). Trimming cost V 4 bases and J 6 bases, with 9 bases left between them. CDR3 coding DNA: TGTGCCTGGAACAGGTCCCCCGGGGAGCTGTTTTTT. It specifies CAWNRSPGELFF.

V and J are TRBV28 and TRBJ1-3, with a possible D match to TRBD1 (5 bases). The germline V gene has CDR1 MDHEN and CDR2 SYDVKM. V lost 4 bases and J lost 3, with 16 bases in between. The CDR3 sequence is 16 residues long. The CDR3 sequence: CASSSPGGGSGNTIYF. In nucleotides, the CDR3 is TGTGCCAGCAGTTCCCCGGGCGGGGGAAGTGGAAACACCATATATTTT. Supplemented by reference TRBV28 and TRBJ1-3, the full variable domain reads DVKVTQSSRYLVKRTGEKVFLECVQDMDHENMFWYRQDPGLGLRLIYFSYDVKMKEKGDIPEGYSVSREKKERFSLILESASTNQTSMYLCASSSPGGGSGNTIYFGEGSWLTVV.